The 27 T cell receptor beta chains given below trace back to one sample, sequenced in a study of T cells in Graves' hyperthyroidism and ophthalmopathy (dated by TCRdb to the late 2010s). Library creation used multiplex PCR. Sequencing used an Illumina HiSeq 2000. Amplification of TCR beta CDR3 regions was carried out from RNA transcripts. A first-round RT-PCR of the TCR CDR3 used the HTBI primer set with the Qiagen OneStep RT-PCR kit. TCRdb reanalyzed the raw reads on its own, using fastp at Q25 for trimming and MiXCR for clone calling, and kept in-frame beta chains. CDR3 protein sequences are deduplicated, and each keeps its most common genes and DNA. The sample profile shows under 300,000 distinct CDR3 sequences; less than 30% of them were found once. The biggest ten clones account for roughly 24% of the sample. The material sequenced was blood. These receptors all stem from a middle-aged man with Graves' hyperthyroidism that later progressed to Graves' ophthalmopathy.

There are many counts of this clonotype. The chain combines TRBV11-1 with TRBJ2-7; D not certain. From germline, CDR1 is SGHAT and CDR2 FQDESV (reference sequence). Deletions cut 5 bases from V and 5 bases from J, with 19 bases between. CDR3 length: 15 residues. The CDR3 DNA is TGTGCCAGCAGCCCCACCAACCGGCCAACCCACGAGCAGTACTTC. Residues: CASSPTNRPTHEQYF.

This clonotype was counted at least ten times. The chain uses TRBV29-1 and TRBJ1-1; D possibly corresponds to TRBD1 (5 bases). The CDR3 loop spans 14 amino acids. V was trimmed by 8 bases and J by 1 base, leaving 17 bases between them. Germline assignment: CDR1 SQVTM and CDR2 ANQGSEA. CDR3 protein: CSSQPEGPNTEAFF. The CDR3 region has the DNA TGCAGCTCACAACCAGAGGGACCGAACACTGAAGCTTTCTTT.

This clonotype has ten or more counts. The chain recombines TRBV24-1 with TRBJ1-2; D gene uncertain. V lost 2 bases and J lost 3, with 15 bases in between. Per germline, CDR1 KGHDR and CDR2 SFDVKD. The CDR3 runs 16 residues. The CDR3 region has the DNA TGTGCCACCAGTGATTCCTATCAAAGGAGTTACTATGGCTACACCTTC. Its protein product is CATSDSYQRSYYGYTF.

The CDR3 loop reads CSVDPRRLNTEAFF. As DNA, the CDR3 is TGCAGCGTTGACCCCAGACGGCTGAACACTGAAGCTTTCTTT. The chain joins TRBV29-1 to TRBJ1-1; D is ambiguous. V lost 3 bases to trimming and J lost 0 bases, with 11 bases between them. From germline, CDR1 is SQVTM and CDR2 ANQGSEA. The CDR3 consists of 14 residues.

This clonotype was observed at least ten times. For the CDR3, the DNA is TGTGCCAGCAGTCCCAGCTCGAGAGTAGACGGAGATGGAGCTTTCTTT. This gives the protein CASSPSSRVDGDGAFF. The J gene is TRBJ1-1, the V gene TRBV6-1; D unclear. This CDR3 contains 16 residues. Germline lookup yields CDR1 MNHNS and CDR2 SASEGT. V shed 5 bases and J shed 10 bases, with 26 bases lying between them.

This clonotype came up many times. The CDR3 DNA reads TGTGCCAGTAGTATAGAGGGAGACGGCTACACCTTC. Protein product: CASSIEGDGYTF. The V and J genes are TRBV19 and TRBJ1-2; D is ambiguous. The CDR3 sequence is 12 residues long. The germline gives CDR1 LNHDA, CDR2 SQIVND (reference sequence). Trimming pared 0 bases from V and 8 bases from J, leaving 7 bases between.

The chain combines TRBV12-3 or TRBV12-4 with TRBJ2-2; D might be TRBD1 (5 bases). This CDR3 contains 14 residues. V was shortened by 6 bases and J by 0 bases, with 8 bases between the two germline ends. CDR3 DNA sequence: TGTGCCAGCAGGGCAGGGACGAACACCGGGGAGCTGTTTTTT. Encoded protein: CASRAGTNTGELFF.

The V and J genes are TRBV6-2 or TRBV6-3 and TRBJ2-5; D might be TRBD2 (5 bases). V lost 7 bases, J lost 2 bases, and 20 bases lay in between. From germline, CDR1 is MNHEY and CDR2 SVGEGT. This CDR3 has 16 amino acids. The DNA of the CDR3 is TGTGCCAGCACTCGGTCATCGTGGGCGGGTCAAGAGACCCAGTACTTC. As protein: CASTRSSWAGQETQYF.

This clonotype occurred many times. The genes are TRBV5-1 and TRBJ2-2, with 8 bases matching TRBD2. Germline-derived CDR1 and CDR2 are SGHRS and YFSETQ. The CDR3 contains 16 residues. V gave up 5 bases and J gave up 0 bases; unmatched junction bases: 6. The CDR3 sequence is CASSSLAGSNTGELFF. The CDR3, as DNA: TGCGCCAGCAGTTCTCTAGCGGGTTCGAACACCGGGGAGCTGTTTTTT.

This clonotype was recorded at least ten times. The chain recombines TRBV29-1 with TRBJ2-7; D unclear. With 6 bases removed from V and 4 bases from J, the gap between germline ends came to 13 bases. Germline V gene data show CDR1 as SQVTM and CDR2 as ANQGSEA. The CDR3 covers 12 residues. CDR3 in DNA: TGCAGCGTCGCCCGAGCCGGGTACGAGCAGTACTTC. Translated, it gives CSVARAGYEQYF.

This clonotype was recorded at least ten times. In nucleotides, the CDR3 is TGTGCCTCTAAGGAAAGCCTCTCTGGAAACACCATATATTTT. Amino acids: CASKESLSGNTIYF. The chain has TRBV25-1 and TRBJ1-3; D is unresolved. Between the trimmed V and J ends, which lost 11 bases and 0 bases, there was a span of 14 bases. This CDR3 comprises 14 residues. Germline CDR1 MGHDK, CDR2 SYGVNS.

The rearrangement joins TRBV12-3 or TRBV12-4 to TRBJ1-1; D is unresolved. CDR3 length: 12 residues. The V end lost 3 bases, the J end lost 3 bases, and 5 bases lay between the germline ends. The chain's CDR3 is CASSLGHTEAFF. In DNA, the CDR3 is TGTGCCAGCAGTTTGGGCCACACTGAAGCTTTCTTT.

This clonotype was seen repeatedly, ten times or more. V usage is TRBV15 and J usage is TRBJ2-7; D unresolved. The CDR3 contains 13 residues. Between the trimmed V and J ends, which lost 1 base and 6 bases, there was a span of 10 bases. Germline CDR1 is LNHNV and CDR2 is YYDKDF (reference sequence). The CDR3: CATSRVLSGEQYF. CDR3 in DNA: TGTGCCACCAGCAGAGTTCTGTCTGGCGAGCAGTACTTC.

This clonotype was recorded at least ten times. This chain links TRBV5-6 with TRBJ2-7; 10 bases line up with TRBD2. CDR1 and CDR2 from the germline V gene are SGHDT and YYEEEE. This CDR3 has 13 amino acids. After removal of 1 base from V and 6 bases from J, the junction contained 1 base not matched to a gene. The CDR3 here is CASSLPSGGEQYF. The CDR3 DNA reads TGTGCCAGCAGCTTGCCTAGCGGGGGCGAGCAGTACTTC. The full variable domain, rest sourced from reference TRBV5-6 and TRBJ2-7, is DAGVTQSPTHLIKTRGQQVTLRCSPKSGHDTVSWYQQALGQGPQFIFQYYEEEERQRGNFPDRFSGHQFPNYSSELNVNALLLGDSALYLCASSLPSGGEQYFGPGTRLTVT.

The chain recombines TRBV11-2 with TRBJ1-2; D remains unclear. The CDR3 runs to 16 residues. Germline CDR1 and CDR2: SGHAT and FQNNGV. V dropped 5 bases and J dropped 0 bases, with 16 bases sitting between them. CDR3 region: CASSHGRAQPNYGYTF. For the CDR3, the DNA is TGTGCCAGCAGCCACGGCCGGGCGCAGCCTAACTATGGCTACACCTTC.

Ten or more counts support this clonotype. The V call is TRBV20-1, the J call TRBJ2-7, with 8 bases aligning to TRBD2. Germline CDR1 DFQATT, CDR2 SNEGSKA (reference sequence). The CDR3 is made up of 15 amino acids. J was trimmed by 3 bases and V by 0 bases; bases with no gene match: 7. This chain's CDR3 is CSARDVLGLDYEQYF. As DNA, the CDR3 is TGCAGTGCTAGAGATGTACTGGGACTAGACTACGAGCAGTACTTC.

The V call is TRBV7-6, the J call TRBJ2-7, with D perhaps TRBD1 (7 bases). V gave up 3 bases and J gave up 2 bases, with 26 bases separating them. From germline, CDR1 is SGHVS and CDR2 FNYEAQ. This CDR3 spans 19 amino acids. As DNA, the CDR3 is TGTGCCAGCAGCTTGGGTTTTGGAGGGGGCGCGATATCTCCCTACGAGCAGTACTTC. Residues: CASSLGFGGGAISPYEQYF. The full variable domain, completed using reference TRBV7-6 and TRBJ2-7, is GAGVSQSPRYKVTKRGQDVALRCDPISGHVSLYWYRQALGQGPEFLTYFNYEAQQDKSGLPNDRFSAERPEGSISTLTIQRTEQRDSAMYRCASSLGFGGGAISPYEQYFGPGTRLTVT.

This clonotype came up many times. Here the CDR3 reads CASSLESGLAGSRAQYF. CDR3 DNA: TGCGCCAGCAGCTTGGAGTCGGGACTAGCGGGAAGTAGGGCGCAGTATTTT. This rearrangement joins TRBV5-1 to TRBJ2-3; 13 bases are a match to TRBD2. The V and J ends lost 0 bases and 10 bases, in that order; junction bases with no gene match: 11. The CDR3 is 17 amino acids. The germline V gene has CDR1 SGHRS and CDR2 YFSETQ. The full variable domain, with the rest looked up from reference TRBV5-1 and TRBJ2-3, is KAGVTQTPRYLIKTRGQQVTLSCSPISGHRSVSWYQQTPGQGLQFLFEYFSETQRNKGNFPGRFSGRQFSNSRSEMNVSTLELGDSALYLCASSLESGLAGSRAQYFGPGTRLTVL.

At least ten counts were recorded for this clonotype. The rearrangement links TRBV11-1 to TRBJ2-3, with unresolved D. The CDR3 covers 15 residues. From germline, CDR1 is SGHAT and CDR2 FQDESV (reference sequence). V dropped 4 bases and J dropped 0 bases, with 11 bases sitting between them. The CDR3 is CASSSMGTSTDTQYF. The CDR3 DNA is TGTGCCAGCAGCTCCATGGGTACTAGCACAGATACGCAGTATTTT.

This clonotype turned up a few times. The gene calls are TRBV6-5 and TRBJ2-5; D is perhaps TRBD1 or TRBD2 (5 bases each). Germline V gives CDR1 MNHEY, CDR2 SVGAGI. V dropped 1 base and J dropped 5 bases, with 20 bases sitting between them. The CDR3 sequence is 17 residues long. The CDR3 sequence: CASSYYQTVLREETQYF. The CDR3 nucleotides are TGTGCCAGCAGTTACTACCAGACAGTTTTAAGGGAGGAGACCCAGTACTTC.

The CDR3 reads CASSYVATGSYEQYF. DNA for the CDR3: TGTGCCAGCAGTTACGTAGCGACAGGCTCCTACGAGCAGTACTTC. The gene calls are TRBV6-5 and TRBJ2-7; D may be TRBD1 (6 bases). This CDR3 is built from 15 residues. V shed 2 bases and J shed 0 bases, with 11 bases lying between them. Germline CDR1 is MNHEY and CDR2 is SVGAGI.

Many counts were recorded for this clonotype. DNA of the CDR3: TGTGCCAGCATGGCTGAGGGGTCCTACGAGCAGTACTTC. This encodes CASMAEGSYEQYF. V and J are TRBV6-1 and TRBJ2-7, with D perhaps TRBD1 or TRBD2 (5 bases each). The germline V gene encodes CDR1 MNHNS and CDR2 SASEGT. This CDR3 is 13 amino acids long. The germline V and J ends were trimmed by 7 bases and 1 base, with 11 bases remaining between them.

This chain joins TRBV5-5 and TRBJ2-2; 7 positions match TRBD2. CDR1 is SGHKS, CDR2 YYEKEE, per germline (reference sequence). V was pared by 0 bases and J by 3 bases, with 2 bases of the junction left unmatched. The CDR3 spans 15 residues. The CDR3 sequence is CASSLDREDTGELFF. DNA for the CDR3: TGTGCCAGCAGCTTGGACCGGGAGGACACCGGGGAGCTGTTTTTT.

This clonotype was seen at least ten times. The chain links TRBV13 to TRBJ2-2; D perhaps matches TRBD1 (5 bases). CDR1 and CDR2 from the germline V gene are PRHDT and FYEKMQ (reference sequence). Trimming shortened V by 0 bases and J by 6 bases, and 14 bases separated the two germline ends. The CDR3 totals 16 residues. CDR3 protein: CASSLGGVPPPGELFF. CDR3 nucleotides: TGTGCCAGCAGCTTAGGAGGGGTCCCCCCTCCCGGGGAGCTGTTTTTT.

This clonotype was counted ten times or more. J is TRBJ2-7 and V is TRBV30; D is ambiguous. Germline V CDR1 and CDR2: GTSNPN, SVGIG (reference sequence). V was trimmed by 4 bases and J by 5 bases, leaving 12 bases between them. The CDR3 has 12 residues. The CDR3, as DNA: TGTGCCTGGAACCTAGGCCGGGACGAGCAGTACTTC. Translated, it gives CAWNLGRDEQYF.

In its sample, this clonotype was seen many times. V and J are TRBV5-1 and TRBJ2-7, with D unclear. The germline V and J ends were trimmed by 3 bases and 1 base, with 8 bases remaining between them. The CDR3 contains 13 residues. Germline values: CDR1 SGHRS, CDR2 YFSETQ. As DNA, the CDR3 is TGCGCCAGCAGCTCGGCGAATTCCTACGAGCAGTACTTC. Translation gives CASSSANSYEQYF. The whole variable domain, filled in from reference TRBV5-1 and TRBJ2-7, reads KAGVTQTPRYLIKTRGQQVTLSCSPISGHRSVSWYQQTPGQGLQFLFEYFSETQRNKGNFPGRFSGRQFSNSRSEMNVSTLELGDSALYLCASSSANSYEQYFGPGTRLTVT.

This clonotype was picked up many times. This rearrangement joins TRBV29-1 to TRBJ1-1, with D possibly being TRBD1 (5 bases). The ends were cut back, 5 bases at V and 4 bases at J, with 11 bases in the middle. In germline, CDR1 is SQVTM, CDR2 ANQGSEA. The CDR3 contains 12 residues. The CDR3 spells CSVSVGGTEAFF. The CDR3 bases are TGCAGCGTTTCTGTCGGGGGCACTGAAGCTTTCTTT. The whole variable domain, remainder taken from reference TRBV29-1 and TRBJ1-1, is SAVISQKPSRDICQRGTSLTIQCQVDSQVTMMFWYRQQPGQSLTLIATANQGSEATYESGFVIDKFPISRPNLTFSTLTVSNMSPEDSSIYLCSVSVGGTEAFFGQGTRLTVV.